These 21 T cell receptor beta chains were sequenced from one sample in a study of blood T cells in healthy people across ages. For the second PCR, which ran for about 6 to 11 cycles, a sample-barcoded 5' primer and a J-beta primer mix were used. TCRdb passed the 5' RACE reads through MiXCR, listing each CDR3 protein once. Counted here are around 1.1 million distinct CDR3 sequences, around two fifths occurring once; the ten biggest clones make up less than 15%. The specimen sequenced was blood. These receptors all come from a man aged 18 to 35 in good health.

Many counts were recorded for this clonotype. The chain has TRBV2 and TRBJ1-1; D is possibly TRBD1 (6 bases). Between the trimmed V and J ends, which lost 4 bases and 2 bases, there was a span of 14 bases. Germline V lookup: CDR1 SNHLY, CDR2 FYNNEI. The CDR3 consists of 15 residues. In nucleotides, the CDR3 is TGTGCCAGCAGTGGCGGACAGTTTTTTAACACTGAAGCTTTCTTT. Residues: CASSGGQFFNTEAFF.

This clonotype was counted at least ten times. The chain carries TRBV11-2 and TRBJ2-7; D gene unclear. This CDR3 comprises 11 residues. With 4 bases removed from V and 7 bases from J, the gap between germline ends came to 8 bases. Germline V CDR1 and CDR2: SGHAT, FQNNGV. The CDR3 loop reads CASSYYNEQYF. The CDR3 DNA follows: TGTGCCAGCAGCTACTACAATGAGCAGTACTTC.

V and J are TRBV9 and TRBJ2-3; 10 nucleotides match TRBD2. The CDR3 length is 20 residues. CDR1 and CDR2 (germline): SGDLS, YYNGEE. V lost 1 base, J lost 1 base, and 15 bases stayed unmatched. The CDR3 bases are TGTGCCAGCAGCGTATCAATAGGGACTAGCGACGACGGTGGCACAGATACGCAGTATTTT. Its protein product is CASSVSIGTSDDGGTDTQYF.

This clonotype has just a few counts. The chain links TRBV14 to TRBJ2-1; D is unclear. This CDR3 region has 15 residues. The V gene lost 0 bases and the J gene lost 5 bases, with 11 bases spanning the gap. Germline CDR1 SGHDN, CDR2 FVKESK. The CDR3, as DNA: TGTGCCAGCAGCCAAGAATGGGCGCCCAACAATGAGCAGTTCTTC. Translation gives CASSQEWAPNNEQFF.

This clonotype has just a few counts. The chain recombines TRBV6-6 with TRBJ1-6; possibly TRBD1 for D (5 bases). The CDR3 has 17 residues. V lost 0 bases and J 1 base, leaving 10 bases between the germline ends. Germline values: CDR1 MNHNY, CDR2 SVGAGI (reference sequence). The CDR3 loop is CASSYSQRQSYNSPLHF. CDR3 nucleotide sequence: TGTGCCAGCAGTTACTCCCAACGACAGTCCTATAATTCACCCCTCCACTTT.

This clonotype occurred a few times. This rearrangement joins TRBV7-2 to TRBJ1-5, with no clear D. The length of the CDR3 is 14 residues. Germline V gene data show CDR1 as SGHTA and CDR2 as FQGNSA. V was pared by 3 bases and J by 1 base, with 7 bases between. CDR3 DNA sequence: TGTGCCAGCAGCTTTTGGATCAGCAATCAGCCCCAGCATTTT. This translates into CASSFWISNQPQHF.

In this sample, this clonotype turned up many times. The chain has TRBV29-1 and TRBJ2-1, with 11 bases that match TRBD2. The germline V gene has CDR1 SQVTM and CDR2 ANQGSEA. The CDR3 runs to 14 residues. Trimming at V came to 1 base and at J to 7 bases, leaving 3 bases not matched to a gene. The CDR3 DNA sequence: TGCAGCGTTGAAGGACTAGCGGGGAGAAATGAGCAGTTCTTC. It codes for CSVEGLAGRNEQFF.

This chain links TRBV5-6 with TRBJ1-5, with D tentatively TRBD1 (5 bases). The germline V and J ends were trimmed by 0 bases and 1 base, with 11 bases remaining between them. CDR3 length: 16 amino acids. Germline lookup yields CDR1 SGHDT and CDR2 YYEEEE. In nucleotides, the CDR3 is TGTGCCAGCAGCTTGGCCGGGGGTGTGAGCAATCAGCCCCAGCATTTT. Residues: CASSLAGGVSNQPQHF.

V gene TRBV6-6 combines with J gene TRBJ1-2; the match to TRBD1 covers 7 bases. CDR1 is MNHNY, CDR2 SVGAGI, per germline (reference sequence). The CDR3 covers 14 residues. The J segment lost 4 bases and the V segment lost 4 bases, leaving 6 bases of the junction unmatched. In nucleotides, the CDR3 is TGTGCCAGCAGTTCGGCCGGGACAGCCTATGGCTACACCTTC. It yields the protein CASSSAGTAYGYTF.

This clonotype was counted only a few times. J is TRBJ2-1 and V is TRBV6-5; TRBD2 agrees at 13 bases. Germline CDR1 reads MNHEY; CDR2 reads SVGAGI. V lost 5 bases and J lost 9; bases outside the gene matches: 10. The CDR3 loop spans 16 amino acids. In nucleotides, the CDR3 is TGTGCCAGCAGTCCCCTACTAGCGGGGGGGCCCGGTGAGCAGTTCTTC. Residues: CASSPLLAGGPGEQFF.

V is TRBV9 and J is TRBJ1-6; D possibly corresponds to TRBD1 (6 bases). Trimming took 2 bases from V and 3 from J, leaving 9 bases between them. CDR3 length: 15 residues. From germline, CDR1 is SGDLS and CDR2 YYNGEE. CDR3 sequence reads: CASSVGGHYNSPLHF. In DNA form, the CDR3 reads TGTGCCAGCAGCGTCGGGGGACACTATAATTCACCCCTCCACTTT.

This clonotype was counted between two and nine times. This chain connects TRBV30 to TRBJ2-7, with D hard to call. Trimming removed 1 base at V and 1 base at J, with 8 bases between. Germline loops: CDR1 GTSNPN, CDR2 SVGIG (reference sequence). The CDR3 runs to 13 residues. CDR3 coding DNA: TGTGCCTGGAGTGGGACGGATTCCTACGAGCAGTACTTC. The encoded protein is CAWSGTDSYEQYF.

V is TRBV20-1 and J is TRBJ2-3; 14 bases are a match to TRBD2. The CDR3 contains 16 residues. Trimming at V came to 5 bases and at J to 4 bases, leaving 8 bases not matched to a gene. Germline V gene lookup returns CDR1 DFQATT and CDR2 SNEGSKA (reference sequence). CDR3 protein: CSALPGLAGVPDTQYF. CDR3 bases: TGCAGTGCTCTTCCGGGACTAGCGGGGGTCCCAGATACGCAGTATTTT.

This clonotype has only a few counts. This chain connects TRBV20-1 to TRBJ1-5; D is unresolved. The CDR3 is 13 amino acids. CDR1 and CDR2 (germline): DFQATT, SNEGSKA (reference sequence). Trimming removed 6 bases at V and 0 bases at J, with 9 bases between. The CDR3 protein is CSAQLYSNQPQHF. CDR3 sequence (DNA): TGCAGTGCACAGTTATATAGCAATCAGCCCCAGCATTTT.

V usage is TRBV12-3 or TRBV12-4 and J usage is TRBJ2-1; TRBD2 aligns across 7 bases. V lost 3 bases and J lost 7; bases outside the gene matches: 6. The CDR3 spans 14 residues. CDR3 region: CASSFSPGGNEQFF. The CDR3 region has the DNA TGTGCCAGCAGTTTTAGCCCGGGGGGTAATGAGCAGTTCTTC.

The chain joins TRBV3-1 to TRBJ2-7; tentatively, D is TRBD1 (5 bases). CDR1 is LGHDT and CDR2 is YNNKEL in the germline V gene (reference sequence). V lost 4 bases to trimming and J lost 2 bases, with 12 bases between them. CDR3 size: 14 residues. In DNA, the CDR3 is TGTGCCAGCAGCCCCCGACAGTCCCCCTACGAGCAGTACTTC. It yields the protein CASSPRQSPYEQYF.

This clonotype showed up just once. With a much larger clone just one base away, this may be a read error. V gene TRBV20-1 combines with J gene TRBJ1-1; 10 bases agree with TRBD1. Germline values: CDR1 DFQATT, CDR2 SNEGSKA (reference sequence). The CDR3 length is 16 residues. As DNA, the CDR3 is TGCAGTACTAGTGGAGATGATAGGACAGGGGGCACTGAAGCTTTCTTT. Amino acids: CSTSGDDRTGGTEAFF.

The V and J genes are TRBV9 and TRBJ2-7; D not resolved. V was trimmed by 4 bases and J by 2 bases, leaving 16 bases between them. There are 15 residues in the CDR3. Germline lookup yields CDR1 SGDLS and CDR2 YYNGEE. CDR3 DNA sequence: TGTGCCAGCAGCACAAACGTTCAGGCGCCCTACGAGCAGTACTTC. Translation: CASSTNVQAPYEQYF.

This clonotype was counted a few times. This sequence joins TRBV9 and TRBJ2-7, with D tentatively TRBD2 (5 bases). The CDR3 contains 14 residues. Germline V gives CDR1 SGDLS, CDR2 YYNGEE. V lost 4 bases, J lost 2 bases, and 13 bases lay in between. Here the CDR3 DNA reads TGTGCCAGCAGCTCATCCGGGAACCCCTACGAGCAGTACTTC. Its translation: CASSSSGNPYEQYF.

The chain has TRBV20-1 and TRBJ1-1; perhaps TRBD1 as D (6 bases). The CDR3 consists of 16 residues. V was clipped by 6 bases and J by 3 bases, with 23 bases between them. Germline loops: CDR1 DFQATT, CDR2 SNEGSKA (reference sequence). CDR3 coding DNA: TGCAGTGCCAGTAAAATTGCGGGACACAGGGACACTGAAGCTTTCTTT. Its translation is CSASKIAGHRDTEAFF.

The gene calls are TRBV9 and TRBJ2-1, with 7 bases matching TRBD1. The germline V gene encodes CDR1 SGDLS and CDR2 YYNGEE. V shed 4 bases, J shed 5 bases, and the junction held 9 bases outside the gene matches. CDR3 length: 15 amino acids. CDR3 coding DNA: TGTGCCAGCAGCCCCCCAAGGGGGCCGGACAATGAGCAGTTCTTC. Its protein product is CASSPPRGPDNEQFF.